These 16 T cell receptor beta chains share one sample of origin, sequenced in a study of shared clonotypes between healthy human individuals. Libraries were prepared by immunoSEQ multiplex PCR; TCRdb keeps only in-frame clonotypes and omits some of them. The sample carries more than 1.2 million clones, approximately 98.5% recorded once. Sequencing was done on a sample of naive CD4+ T cells sorted from blood. Subset in this sample: CD45RA+ positively selected. The source is a man aged 25 to 45 in good health.

V and J are TRBV7-2 and TRBJ2-7, with D possibly TRBD2 on 6 matching bases. The V and J ends lost 2 bases and 0 bases respectively, with 14 bases between them. This CDR3 has 16 amino acids. Germline V gene data show CDR1 as SGHTA and CDR2 as FQGNSA. The CDR3 DNA follows: TGTGCCAGCAGCTTATACCCCTTCGGGAGCTCCTACGAGCAGTACTTC. Translation gives CASSLYPFGSSYEQYF.

The chain recombines TRBV27 with TRBJ2-7; D is unclear. Trimming cost V 2 bases and J 2 bases, with 19 bases left between them. The CDR3 runs to 17 residues. Germline V gives CDR1 MNHEY, CDR2 SMNVEV (reference sequence). CDR3 sequence (DNA): TGTGCCAGCAGTTTAACAACCAGGAACCCGAGTACCTACGAGCAGTACTTC. Amino acids: CASSLTTRNPSTYEQYF.

The chain couples TRBV18 to TRBJ2-1; 12 bases line up with TRBD2. The CDR3 runs 19 residues. Germline lookup yields CDR1 KGHSH and CDR2 LQKENI. After removal of 4 bases from V and 0 bases from J, the junction contained 10 bases not matched to a gene. CDR3 in amino acids: CASSQRTGTSGFSYNEQFF. DNA for the CDR3: TGTGCCAGCTCACAAAGAACCGGGACTAGCGGGTTCTCCTACAATGAGCAGTTCTTC.

This clone was recorded only once. This same CDR3 is encoded by further DNA sequences in the sample. V usage is TRBV2 and J usage is TRBJ2-5; tentatively, D is TRBD2 (6 bases). The CDR3 sequence is 13 residues long. The germline gives CDR1 SNHLY, CDR2 FYNNEI. V lost 3 bases and J 3 bases, leaving 8 bases between the germline ends. The CDR3: CASSDSGKETQYF. CDR3 in DNA: TGTGCCAGCAGTGATAGCGGCAAAGAGACCCAGTACTTC. The full variable domain, its missing parts supplied by reference TRBV2 and TRBJ2-5, is EPEVTQTPSHQVTQMGQEVILRCVPISNHLYFYWYRQILGQKVEFLVSFYNNEISEKSEIFDDQFSVERPDGSNFTLKIRSTKLEDSAMYFCASSDSGKETQYFGPGTRLLVL.

CDR3 DNA: TGCAGCGTCCGAAGCGGGGCGGATACGCAGTATTTT. Residues: CSVRSGADTQYF. The V and J genes are TRBV29-1 and TRBJ2-3; TRBD2 matches at 7 bases. CDR1 is SQVTM and CDR2 is ANQGSEA in the germline V gene. The CDR3 spans 12 residues. Germline trimming cut 6 bases from V and 6 bases from J; bases unmatched to any gene: 6.

The chain has TRBV12-5 and TRBJ2-1; 8 bases align to TRBD2. The CDR3 sequence is 15 residues long. Trimming cost V 1 base and J 2 bases; bases outside gene matches: 1. The V gene's germline CDR1 is LGHNT and CDR2 FRNRAP. The CDR3 DNA sequence: TGTGCTAGTGGTTTGGGCGGGAGGCCCTACAATGAGCAGTTCTTC. Translating gives CASGLGGRPYNEQFF.

This clone was recorded once. The chain is built from TRBV19 and TRBJ2-1, with D perhaps matching TRBD2 (6 bases). CDR3 size: 17 residues. V was pared by 2 bases and J by 8 bases, with 22 bases between. Germline values: CDR1 LNHDA, CDR2 SQIVND (reference sequence). CDR3 bases: TGTGCCAGTAGTATACACCCATTCGGGAGCAGGGCCGATGAGCAGTTCTTC. Translated, it gives CASSIHPFGSRADEQFF.

The rearrangement joins TRBV7-9 to TRBJ2-2, with D hard to call. This CDR3 comprises 16 residues. The germline CDR1 and CDR2 sequences are SEHNR and FQNEAQ (reference sequence). V lost 1 base and J lost 8, with 17 bases in between. The CDR3 is CASSLVLRRGLGELFF. CDR3 DNA sequence: TGTGCCAGCAGCTTAGTGCTGCGACGTGGCCTTGGGGAGCTGTTTTTT.

With regard to this clone: Relative to the germline gene, one junction end is altered; a read error may explain this. This chain connects TRBV6-5 to TRBJ2-7; possibly TRBD2 for D (5 bases). CDR3 length equals 16 residues. The V gene's germline CDR1 is MNHEY and CDR2 SVGAGI. Written as DNA, the CDR3 is TGTGCCAGCACTTACCGGACGGGAATTGGTTTTGTTGAGCAGTACTTC. It encodes CASTYRTGIGFVEQYF.

The chain carries TRBV7-3 and TRBJ2-3; TRBD2 matches 13 bases. Germline loops: CDR1 SGHTA, CDR2 FQGTGA. The CDR3 is 15 residues long. V gave up 5 bases and J gave up 4 bases; unmatched junction bases: 3. The CDR3 reads CASSRTSGSADTQYF. The CDR3 bases are TGTGCCAGCAGCCGGACTAGCGGGAGTGCAGATACGCAGTATTTT.

The chain combines TRBV14 with TRBJ2-3; tentative D call: TRBD1 (6 bases). The V and J ends lost 0 bases and 14 bases respectively, with 15 bases between them. The CDR3 loop spans 13 amino acids. Germline V gene lookup returns CDR1 SGHDN and CDR2 FVKESK. The CDR3 coding sequence is TGTGCCAGCAGCCAAGAATCTTACGGCAGGGGGTATTTT. Translated: CASSQESYGRGYF.

Comment on this clone: The same CDR3 arises from other DNA sequences in this sample as well. CDR3: CASSVGLSYEQYF. CDR3 sequence (DNA): TGTGCCAGCAGCGTAGGCCTTTCCTACGAGCAGTACTTC. This chain links TRBV9 with TRBJ2-7; D is uncertain. V was pared by 0 bases and J by 1 base, with 5 bases between. There are 13 residues in the CDR3. From germline, CDR1 is SGDLS and CDR2 YYNGEE.

This chain connects TRBV5-4 to TRBJ1-4; 8 bases are a match to TRBD1. The CDR3 contains 15 residues. The germline CDR1 and CDR2 sequences are SGHNT and YYREEE (reference sequence). After removal of 4 bases from V and 8 bases from J, the junction contained 10 bases not matched to a gene. As DNA, the CDR3 is TGTGCCAGCAGCCCCAGGGGGCGCCCCGAGGAAAAACTGTTTTTT. It codes for CASSPRGRPEEKLFF.

With regard to this clone: Other DNA sequences within the sample encode an identical CDR3. The chain links TRBV29-1 to TRBJ2-1; D is uncertain. The CDR3 runs 11 residues. With 3 bases removed from V and 2 bases from J, the gap between germline ends came to 2 bases. Germline loops: CDR1 SQVTM, CDR2 ANQGSEA. CDR3: CSVDPYNEQFF. CDR3 in DNA: TGCAGCGTTGATCCCTACAATGAGCAGTTCTTC.

The chain employs TRBV29-1 and TRBJ2-7; a weak D match, TRBD1 (5 bases). The CDR3 is 12 amino acids. Looked up from germline, CDR1 is SQVTM and CDR2 is ANQGSEA. Trimming shortened V by 4 bases and J by 7 bases, and 14 bases separated the two germline ends. CDR3 protein: CSVVDTGTEQYF. In nucleotides, the CDR3 is TGCAGCGTTGTGGACACGGGTACGGAGCAGTACTTC.

A word on this clone: Other DNA sequences of this sample code for an identical CDR3. J is TRBJ2-3 and V is TRBV5-1, with D unclear. The CDR3 loop spans 11 amino acids. Trimming cost V 5 bases and J 5 bases, with 6 bases left between them. In germline, CDR1 is SGHRS, CDR2 YFSETQ. As DNA, the CDR3 is TGCGCCAGCAGTTTTAGAGATACGCAGTATTTT. Translated, it gives CASSFRDTQYF.